These 21 T cell receptor beta chains were sequenced from one sample in a study of blood T cell repertoires in COVID-19 (dated by TCRdb to the early 2020s). The library was produced with the immunoSEQ multiplex PCR assay. The clones in this table, taken by TCRdb from immuneACCESS, are in-frame only. Not every clone is retained; where verified, under half of the shortfall comes from an unresolved V gene, and the cause of the rest is unknown. The sample table holds about 250,000 clones, of which about 80% were seen once. More than 2.5% of the sample is in the top ten clones. Material: peripheral blood. All receptors derive from an elderly woman with acute or convalescent COVID-19.

The rearrangement uses TRBV9 and TRBJ1-1; TRBD1 is a possible D gene (5 bases). Germline CDR1 and CDR2: SGDLS and YYNGEE. The CDR3 is 12 amino acids. The V and J ends lost 0 bases and 7 bases respectively, with 7 bases between them. The CDR3 loop reads CASSVGRGEAFF. Written as DNA, the CDR3 is TGTGCCAGCAGCGTAGGTAGGGGTGAAGCTTTCTTT.

The chain employs TRBV5-1 and TRBJ2-3; TRBD2 matches 11 bases. The CDR3 is 17 residues long. The germline V gene has CDR1 SGHRS and CDR2 YFSETQ. J was trimmed by 0 bases and V by 3 bases; bases with no gene match: 6. The CDR3 sequence: CASSSGLAASSTDTQYF. The DNA for the CDR3 is TGCGCCAGCAGCTCGGGACTAGCGGCTTCTAGCACAGATACGCAGTATTTT.

This rearrangement joins TRBV14 to TRBJ1-1; D is unresolved. The CDR3 totals 14 residues. The V end was cut by 2 bases, the J end by 3 bases, with 10 bases between. Per germline, CDR1 SGHDN and CDR2 FVKESK. CDR3 bases: TGTGCCAGCAGCCAAAGCGGTAGATACACTGAAGCTTTCTTT. This codes for CASSQSGRYTEAFF.

V usage is TRBV15 and J usage is TRBJ1-2; TRBD1 is a possible D gene (5 bases). The germline V gene encodes CDR1 LNHNV and CDR2 YYDKDF (reference sequence). The V gene lost 0 bases and the J gene lost 2 bases, with 7 bases spanning the gap. This CDR3 has 14 residues. CDR3: CATSRDRANYGYTF. The DNA of the CDR3 is TGTGCCACCAGCAGAGACAGGGCAAACTATGGCTACACCTTC. Full variable domain (rest looked up from reference TRBV15 and TRBJ1-2): DAMVIQNPRYQVTQFGKPVTLSCSQTLNHNVMYWYQQKSSQAPKLLFHYYDKDFNNEADTPDNFQSRRPNTSFCFLDIRSPGLGDTAMYLCATSRDRANYGYTFGSGTRLTVV.

This chain joins TRBV19 and TRBJ1-2; a weak D match, TRBD1 (6 bases). Trimming cost V 1 base and J 7 bases, with 16 bases left between them. The germline CDR1 and CDR2 sequences are LNHDA and SQIVND (reference sequence). CDR3 length equals 15 residues. The CDR3 reads CASSIAYLGGIGYTF. As DNA, the CDR3 is TGTGCCAGTAGTATAGCCTATCTAGGGGGTATTGGCTACACCTTC.

This clone was detected a few times. The rearrangement uses TRBV30 and TRBJ2-1, with 11 bases fitting TRBD2. The germline gives CDR1 GTSNPN, CDR2 SVGIG (reference sequence). The J segment lost 4 bases and the V segment lost 1 base, leaving 3 bases of the junction unmatched. The length of the CDR3 is 15 residues. CDR3 amino acids: CAWSATSGRYNEQFF. The CDR3 region has the DNA TGTGCCTGGAGTGCAACTAGCGGGAGATACAATGAGCAGTTCTTC. Variable domain in full (rest from reference TRBV30 and TRBJ2-1): SQTIHQWPATLVQPVGSPLSLECTVEGTSNPNLYWYRQAAGRGLQLLFYSVGIGQISSEVPQNLSASRPQDRQFILSSKKLLLSDSGFYLCAWSATSGRYNEQFFGPGTRLTVL.

The genes are TRBV9 and TRBJ2-3; the match to TRBD2 covers 8 bases. The CDR3 spans 15 residues. From germline, CDR1 is SGDLS and CDR2 YYNGEE. V lost 0 bases and J lost 2; bases outside the gene matches: 2. CDR3: CASSVAGGNTDTQYF. CDR3 nucleotides: TGTGCCAGCAGCGTAGCGGGGGGGAACACAGATACGCAGTATTTT.

The chain joins TRBV18 to TRBJ2-7, with D uncertain. This CDR3 spans 13 amino acids. The germline V gene encodes CDR1 KGHSH and CDR2 LQKENI. V was trimmed by 6 bases and J by 6 bases, leaving 15 bases between them. DNA of the CDR3: TGTGCCAGCTCTATCCAGAAGTTTTCCGAGCAGTACTTC. It codes for CASSIQKFSEQYF. Full variable domain (rest looked up from reference TRBV18 and TRBJ2-7): NAGVMQNPRHLVRRRGQEARLRCSPMKGHSHVYWYRQLPEEGLKFMVYLQKENIIDESGMPKERFSAEFPKEGPSILRIQQVVRGDSAAYFCASSIQKFSEQYFGPGTRLTVT.

Note on this clone: The junction departs from the called germline gene at one end, perhaps through a read error. The rearrangement links TRBV6-1 to TRBJ2-6; D perhaps matches TRBD1 (5 bases). CDR3 length equals 17 residues. Germline assignment: CDR1 MNHNS and CDR2 SASEGT. CDR3 sequence (DNA): TGTGCCAGCAGGGAAGGGGCATTGGGTTCTGGGGCCAACGTCCTGACTTTC. The encoded protein is CASREGALGSGANVLTF.

This chain joins TRBV6-5 and TRBJ1-1; 8 nucleotides match TRBD1. This CDR3 comprises 13 residues. V lost 7 bases to trimming and J lost 5 bases; unmatched junction nucleotides: 6. The germline V gene has CDR1 MNHEY and CDR2 SVGAGI. The DNA for the CDR3 is TGTGCCAGCAATCAGGGGGCTGGAACTGAAGCTTTCTTT. Translating it yields CASNQGAGTEAFF.

The J gene is TRBJ1-1, the V gene TRBV5-1; D remains ambiguous. CDR1 and CDR2 (germline): SGHRS, YFSETQ. The CDR3 is 14 amino acids. V shed 4 bases and J shed 1 base, with 11 bases lying between them. CDR3 DNA sequence: TGCGCCAGCAGCGCAAGGACTAAGAACACTGAAGCTTTCTTT. Protein sequence: CASSARTKNTEAFF.

This sequence joins TRBV7-2 and TRBJ1-5; TRBD1 agrees at 7 bases. Trimming took 4 bases from V and 7 from J; bases not matched to a gene: 7. CDR1 is SGHTA, CDR2 FQGNSA, per germline. CDR3 length: 14 amino acids. The CDR3 bases are TGTGCCAGCAGCTCGACAGGGACGGAGCAGCCCCAGCATTTT. Translation: CASSSTGTEQPQHF.

The chain joins TRBV5-6 to TRBJ2-2; maybe TRBD1 (5 bases). Germline-derived CDR1 and CDR2 are SGHDT and YYEEEE. The ends were cut back, 6 bases at V and 3 bases at J, with 6 bases in the middle. CDR3 length: 12 amino acids. In DNA, the CDR3 is TGTGCCAGCACCAGGGACACCGGGGAGCTGTTTTTT. Protein: CASTRDTGELFF.

This clone was observed once. The chain joins TRBV2 to TRBJ1-4; D possibly corresponds to TRBD1 (5 bases). Germline-derived CDR1 and CDR2 are SNHLY and FYNNEI. The CDR3 runs 15 residues. Trimming pared 8 bases from V and 0 bases from J, leaving 13 bases between. In DNA, the CDR3 is TGTGCCAGCGATAGGGGCCTTACAACTAATGAAAAACTGTTTTTT. Translation: CASDRGLTTNEKLFF.

J is TRBJ1-6 and V is TRBV5-5; tentatively, D is TRBD1 (5 bases). Trimming shortened V by 5 bases and J by 12 bases, and 15 bases separated the two germline ends. CDR1 is SGHKS, CDR2 YYEKEE, per germline (reference sequence). This CDR3 contains 13 residues. The CDR3 sequence: CASRIQESGPLHF. The DNA of the CDR3 is TGTGCCAGCAGAATACAGGAATCCGGACCCCTCCACTTT.

The chain uses TRBV4-1 and TRBJ2-7; TRBD1 aligns across 7 bases. Per the germline V gene, CDR1 is MGHRA and CDR2 is YSYEKL. V trimming: 0 bases; J trimming: 2 bases; junction bases outside the gene matches: 7. The CDR3 spans 16 residues. The CDR3 protein is CASSQDPTDRPYEQYF. The CDR3, as DNA: TGCGCCAGCAGCCAAGATCCGACGGACAGGCCCTACGAGCAGTACTTC.

This clone appeared a few times. The chain uses TRBV12-3 or TRBV12-4 and TRBJ1-4; D not resolved. The V gene lost 5 bases and the J gene lost 7 bases, with 8 bases spanning the gap. The CDR3 has 12 amino acids. For the CDR3, the DNA is TGTGCCAGCAGTCCGGGAACTGAAAAACTGTTTTTT. Residues: CASSPGTEKLFF.

V usage is TRBV21-1 and J usage is TRBJ1-2. TRBV21-1 represents a pseudogene. CDR3 length: 17 residues. The CDR3 coding sequence is TGTGCCAGCAGCAACCCTGGGGGGGGAGAGGGTGACTATGGCTACACCTTC. Its translation: CASSNPGGGEGDYGYTF.

The chain links TRBV19 to TRBJ2-2; D remains unclear. Germline V gene sequence: CDR1 LNHDA, CDR2 SQIVND (reference sequence). V was cut by 7 bases and J by 2 bases, with 14 bases left in between. The CDR3 contains 15 residues. CDR3 nucleotides: TGTGCCAGTACCCACGCCCAGATTAACACCGGGGAGCTGTTTTTT. This translates into CASTHAQINTGELFF. The full variable domain, its missing parts supplied by reference TRBV19 and TRBJ2-2, is DGGITQSPKYLFRKEGQNVTLSCEQNLNHDAMYWYRQDPGQGLRLIYYSQIVNDFQKGDIAEGYSVSREKKESFPLTVTSAQKNPTAFYLCASTHAQINTGELFFGEGSRLTVL.

This clone appeared once. The CDR3 nucleotides are TGCGCCAGCAGCTCTCAGTTGAACACTGAAGCTTTCTTT. This sequence encodes CASSSQLNTEAFF. V is TRBV5-1 and J is TRBJ1-1; no definite D call. The germline V gene has CDR1 SGHRS and CDR2 YFSETQ. V lost 3 bases and J lost 0, with 6 bases in between. The CDR3 runs to 13 residues.

The chain carries TRBV5-1 and TRBJ2-1; 13 bases fit TRBD2. Per the germline V gene, CDR1 is SGHRS and CDR2 is YFSETQ. This CDR3 has 17 amino acids. The junction had 8 bases not matched to a gene; V was cut back by 0 bases and J by 8 bases. The CDR3 DNA is TGCGCCAGCAGCTTGGGGCGACTAGCGGGAGGTAGCGATGAGCAGTTCTTC. This codes for CASSLGRLAGGSDEQFF.